This TCR beta chain was captured in a study of blood T cell repertoires in COVID-19. The wider study: COVID-19 samples, acute and convalescent, were from the United States, Italy and Spain. Sources were T cells, B-cell-depleted T cells, or PBMCs; the material itself was cDNA or gDNA.

Authors' methods: Reference gene primers were amplified, and this amplification served to estimate nucleated cell counts. Sequencing used immunoSEQ multiplex PCR; TCRdb keeps in-frame clones, though not all of them. V and J calls and clone size are copied from that table; D and trimming were computed from the DNA. The sample comprises a few hundred thousand clones, about nine tenths of which are singletons, and 4% rests with the top ten. Sequenced input: peripheral blood. The clonotype was recovered from a man aged 55 to 69 who had recovered from COVID-19.

CDR3 loop: CASSRGFDSPLHF. The DNA of the CDR3 is TGTGCCAGCAGCAGGGGCTTTGATTCACCCCTCCACTTT. The rearrangement uses TRBV2 and TRBJ1-6, with D possibly being TRBD1 (6 bases). The CDR3 covers 13 residues. Trimming took 6 bases from V and 8 from J, leaving 11 bases between them. The germline gives CDR1 SNHLY, CDR2 FYNNEI.